Each of the 13 T cell receptor beta chains below was sequenced from the same sample in a study of response to subunit inactivated influenza vaccine. MiXCR, run by TCRdb on the RT-PCR reads, gives a single entry per CDR3 protein. The sample shows 500,000 to 550,000 distinct CDR3 sequences, around 7.7% of them seen only once. The sample here was PBMCs from blood, taken 23 months after vaccination. Receptor source: a man aged 50 to 69 who received an inactivated influenza vaccine.

This clonotype was seen repeatedly, ten times or more. The rearrangement joins TRBV18 to TRBJ2-1; the match to TRBD1 covers 7 bases. The junction had 12 bases not matched to a gene; V was cut back by 1 base and J by 3 bases. Germline lookup yields CDR1 KGHSH and CDR2 LQKENI. This CDR3 is 18 amino acids long. The CDR3 DNA is TGTGCCAGCTCACCACTAGGGGGCGGACGGGCCTACTACAATGAGCAGTTCTTC. This codes for CASSPLGGGRAYYNEQFF.

This clonotype showed up many times. V usage is TRBV21-1 and J usage is TRBJ2-7; the tabulated D call, TRBD1, remains unverified against the DNA. TRBV21-1 is a documented pseudogene. The CDR3 is 15 amino acids. CDR3 loop: CASSKALNGGYEQYF. The CDR3 DNA reads TGTGCCAGCAGCAAAGCGCTAAACGGGGGCTACGAGCAGTACTTC.

This clonotype was seen at least ten times. The chain has TRBV5-6 and TRBJ2-6; D call uncertain. V dropped 1 base and J dropped 1 base, with 15 bases sitting between them. The length of the CDR3 is 18 residues. Germline V lookup: CDR1 SGHDT, CDR2 YYEEEE. CDR3 amino acids: CASSLLQYLLSGANVLTF. CDR3 DNA sequence: TGTGCCAGCAGCTTGCTCCAGTACCTTCTATCTGGGGCCAACGTCCTGACTTTC.

The chain has TRBV24-1 and TRBJ2-1, with 11 bases fitting TRBD1. Germline trimming cut 3 bases from V and 6 bases from J; bases unmatched to any gene: 3. Germline values: CDR1 KGHDR, CDR2 SFDVKD. The CDR3 contains 15 residues. Written as DNA, the CDR3 is TGTGCCACCAGTGATCCCGGGACAGGGGGCAATGAGCAGTTCTTC. It is translated as CATSDPGTGGNEQFF.

The genes are TRBV20-1 and TRBJ1-1; maybe TRBD1 (5 bases). From germline, CDR1 is DFQATT and CDR2 SNEGSKA (reference sequence). Trimming left V 0 bases short and J 1 base short, with 9 bases between. The CDR3 spans 14 residues. The CDR3 coding sequence is TGCAGTGCTAGAGAGGGGCCGACGAACACTGAAGCTTTCTTT. Its protein is CSAREGPTNTEAFF.

CDR3 loop: CASSFRPQMNIQYF. In DNA form, the CDR3 reads TGTGCCAGCAGCTTCCGGCCCCAGATGAACATTCAGTACTTC. J is TRBJ2-4 and V is TRBV11-3; D is unclear. The V end was cut by 3 bases, the J end by 7 bases, with 13 bases between. The V gene's germline CDR1 is SGHNT and CDR2 YENEEA. The length of the CDR3 is 14 residues.

This chain links TRBV9 with TRBJ2-2, with 7 bases fitting TRBD2. V shed 4 bases and J 1 base; nucleotides not matched to a gene: 7. The CDR3 loop spans 16 amino acids. The germline CDR1 and CDR2 sequences are SGDLS and YYNGEE. For the CDR3, the DNA is TGTGCCAGCAGCTATGGGAGGGCAGAGAACACCGGGGAGCTGTTTTTT. Amino acid sequence: CASSYGRAENTGELFF.

This clonotype has at least ten counts. The chain combines TRBV24-1 with TRBJ2-1; 9 bases map to TRBD2. The CDR3 consists of 17 residues. Germline V CDR1 and CDR2: KGHDR, SFDVKD. V dropped 5 bases and J dropped 4; count of bases not matched to a gene: 11. Written as DNA, the CDR3 is TGTGCCACCAGTGGAATCGGTAGCGGGAGTTTGTACAATGAGCAGTTCTTC. Protein: CATSGIGSGSLYNEQFF.

V and J are TRBV5-1 and TRBJ1-1; D not resolved. Trimming took 4 bases from V and 5 from J, leaving 18 bases between them. Germline CDR1 SGHRS, CDR2 YFSETQ. The CDR3 loop spans 15 amino acids. CDR3: CASSPDTVGGTEAFF. The CDR3, as DNA: TGCGCCAGCAGCCCCGATACGGTGGGAGGAACTGAAGCTTTCTTT.

Points on this clonotype: One end of the junction does not line up with germline, which may come from a read error. The rearrangement links TRBV10-3 to TRBJ2-2; D perhaps matches TRBD2 (5 bases). The CDR3 is 14 amino acids. Germline CDR1 and CDR2: ENHRY and SYGVKD. The CDR3 loop is CAISWTAPTRELFF. The CDR3 nucleotides read TGTGCCATCAGTTGGACTGCGCCCACCCGGGAGCTGTTTTTT.

Ten or more counts support this clonotype. V and J are TRBV5-1 and TRBJ2-5; the match to TRBD2 covers 7 bases. V was clipped by 4 bases and J by 1 base; unmatched bases: 4. This CDR3 spans 14 amino acids. Germline loops: CDR1 SGHRS, CDR2 YFSETQ. The CDR3 spells CASSEGTTQETQYF. The CDR3 DNA reads TGCGCCAGCAGCGAGGGGACTACCCAAGAGACCCAGTACTTC.

This clonotype came up a few times. The rearrangement joins TRBV5-1 to TRBJ2-3; 8 bases fit TRBD1. This CDR3 has 15 amino acids. With 4 bases clipped from V and 0 bases from J, the junction kept 4 bases outside the gene matches. CDR1 is SGHRS and CDR2 is YFSETQ in the germline V gene. The CDR3 DNA reads as TGCGCCAGCAGCATGACAGGGGCTAGCACAGATACGCAGTATTTT. This codes for CASSMTGASTDTQYF.

This clonotype was counted ten times or more. CDR3 coding DNA: TGCGCCAGCAGGGGGACACCCGTTTCGGATGGCTACACCTTC. This sequence encodes CASRGTPVSDGYTF. The V call is TRBV5-1, the J call TRBJ1-2; perhaps TRBD1 as D (6 bases). CDR1 is SGHRS, CDR2 YFSETQ, per germline. V lost 5 bases to trimming and J lost 6 bases, with 17 bases between them. This CDR3 is 14 amino acids long.